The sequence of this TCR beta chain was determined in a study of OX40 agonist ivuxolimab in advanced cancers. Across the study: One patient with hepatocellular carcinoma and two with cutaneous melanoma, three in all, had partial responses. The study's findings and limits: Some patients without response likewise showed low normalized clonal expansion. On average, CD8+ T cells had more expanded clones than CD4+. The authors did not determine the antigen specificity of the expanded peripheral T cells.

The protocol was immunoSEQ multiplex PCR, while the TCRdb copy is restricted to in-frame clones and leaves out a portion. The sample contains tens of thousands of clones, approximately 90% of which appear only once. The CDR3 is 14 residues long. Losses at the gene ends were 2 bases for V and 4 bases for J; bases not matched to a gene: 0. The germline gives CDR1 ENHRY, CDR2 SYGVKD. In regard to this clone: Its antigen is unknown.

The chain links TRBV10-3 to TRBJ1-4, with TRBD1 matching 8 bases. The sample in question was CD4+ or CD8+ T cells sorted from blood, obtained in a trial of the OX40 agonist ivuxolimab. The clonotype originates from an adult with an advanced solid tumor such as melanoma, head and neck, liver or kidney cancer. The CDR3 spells CAISEGQGNEKLFF. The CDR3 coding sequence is TGTGCCATCAGTGAGGGACAGGGTAATGAAAAACTGTTTTTT.